This entry concerns a single TCR beta chain. No antigen is known for it. Researchers ran the PCR with 60 Vbeta and 13 Jbeta primers. Sequencing used immunoSEQ multiplex PCR; TCRdb keeps in-frame clones, though not all of them. Of about 120,000 clones detected, over 70% appear once; the ten largest clones hold around 4%. The data were obtained in a study of cytomegalovirus exposure and HLA in healthy donors. Broader study findings: Analysis was performed later, and it showed HLA-associated TCR beta chains to be more clonally expanded than equally common others. In an earlier analysis, in some 540 donors, most V segments appeared productive either ~87% or ~30% of the time.

Germline V gene data show CDR1 as KGHSH and CDR2 as LQKENI. There are 15 residues in the CDR3. Trimming cost V 3 bases and J 3 bases, with 14 bases left between them. The sequence was collected from a woman between 40 and 55 years old in good health and CMV-seropositive. The chain uses TRBV18 and TRBJ1-1; no reliable D call. Sequences were obtained from PBMCs. The CDR3 DNA reads TGTGCCAGCTCACCCATCGCCCTCCAGGACACTGAAGCTTTCTTT. This encodes CASSPIALQDTEAFF.